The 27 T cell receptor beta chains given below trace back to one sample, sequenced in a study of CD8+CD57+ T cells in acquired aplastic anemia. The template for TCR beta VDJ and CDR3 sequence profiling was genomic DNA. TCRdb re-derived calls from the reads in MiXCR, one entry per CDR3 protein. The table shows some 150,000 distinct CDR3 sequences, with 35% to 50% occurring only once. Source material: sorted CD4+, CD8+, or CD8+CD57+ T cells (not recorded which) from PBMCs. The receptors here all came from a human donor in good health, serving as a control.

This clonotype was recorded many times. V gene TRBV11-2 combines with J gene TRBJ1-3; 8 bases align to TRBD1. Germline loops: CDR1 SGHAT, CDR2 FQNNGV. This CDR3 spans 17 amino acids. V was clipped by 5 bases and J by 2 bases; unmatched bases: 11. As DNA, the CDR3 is TGTGCCAGCAGCACGAACTCGACAGGGGCGGCTGGAAACACCATATATTTT. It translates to CASSTNSTGAAGNTIYF. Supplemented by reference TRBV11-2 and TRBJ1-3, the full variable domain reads EAGVAQSPRYKIIEKRQSVAFWCNPISGHATLYWYQQILGQGPKLLIQFQNNGVVDDSQLPKDRFSAERLKGVDSTLKIQPAKLEDSAVYLCASSTNSTGAAGNTIYFGEGSWLTVV.

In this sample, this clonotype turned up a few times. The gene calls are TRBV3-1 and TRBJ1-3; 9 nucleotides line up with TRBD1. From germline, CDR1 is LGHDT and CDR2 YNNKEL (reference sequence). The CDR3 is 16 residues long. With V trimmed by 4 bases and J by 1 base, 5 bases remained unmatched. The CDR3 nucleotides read TGTGCCAGCAGCCCATGGGACAGGGAATCTGGAAACACCATATATTTT. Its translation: CASSPWDRESGNTIYF.

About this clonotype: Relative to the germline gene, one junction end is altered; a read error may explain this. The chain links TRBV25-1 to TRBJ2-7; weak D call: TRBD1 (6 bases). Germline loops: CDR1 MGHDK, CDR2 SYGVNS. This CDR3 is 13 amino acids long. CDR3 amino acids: CAGTKQGYYEQYF. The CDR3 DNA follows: TGCGCCGGCACGAAACAGGGATACTACGAGCAGTACTTC.

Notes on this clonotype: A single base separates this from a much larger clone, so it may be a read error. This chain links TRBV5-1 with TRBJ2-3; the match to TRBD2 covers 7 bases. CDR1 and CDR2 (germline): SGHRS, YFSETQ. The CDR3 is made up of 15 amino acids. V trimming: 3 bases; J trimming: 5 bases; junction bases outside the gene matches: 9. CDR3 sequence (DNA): TGCGCCAGCAGCTCGGCCGCGGGAGAAAGAGATACGCAGTATTTT. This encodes CASSSAAGERDTQYF.

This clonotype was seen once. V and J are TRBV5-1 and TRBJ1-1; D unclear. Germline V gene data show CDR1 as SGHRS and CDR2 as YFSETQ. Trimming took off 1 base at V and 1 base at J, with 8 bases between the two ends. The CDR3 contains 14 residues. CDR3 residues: CASSLLSGNTEAFF. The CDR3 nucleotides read TGCGCCAGCAGCTTGTTATCGGGGAACACTGAAGCTTTCTTT. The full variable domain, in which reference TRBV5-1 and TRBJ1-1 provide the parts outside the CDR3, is KAGVTQTPRYLIKTRGQQVTLSCSPISGHRSVSWYQQTPGQGLQFLFEYFSETQRNKGNFPGRFSGRQFSNSRSEMNVSTLELGDSALYLCASSLLSGNTEAFFGQGTRLTVV.

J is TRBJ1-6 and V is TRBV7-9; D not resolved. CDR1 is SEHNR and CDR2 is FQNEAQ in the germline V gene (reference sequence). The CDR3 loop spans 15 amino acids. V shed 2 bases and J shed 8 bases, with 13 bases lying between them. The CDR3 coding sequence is TGTGCCAGCAGCTTAACCCATGGCCGGGATTCACCCCTCCACTTT. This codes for CASSLTHGRDSPLHF.

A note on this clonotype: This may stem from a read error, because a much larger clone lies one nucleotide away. CDR3 nucleotide sequence: TGTGCCAGCAGTGAATCCGGGGGAAACACTGAAGCTTCCTTT. Protein product: CASSESGGNTEASF. The J gene is TRBJ1-1, the V gene TRBV25-1; D may be TRBD1 (5 bases). This CDR3 has 14 residues. Looked up from germline, CDR1 is MGHDK and CDR2 is SYGVNS.

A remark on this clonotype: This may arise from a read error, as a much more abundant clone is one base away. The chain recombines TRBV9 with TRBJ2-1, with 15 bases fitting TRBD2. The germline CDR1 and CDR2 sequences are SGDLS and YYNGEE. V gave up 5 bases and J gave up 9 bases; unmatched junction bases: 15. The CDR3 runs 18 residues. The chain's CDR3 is CASSSQPGLAGGPVEQFF. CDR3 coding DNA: TGTGCCAGCAGTTCTCAGCCCGGACTAGCGGGGGGGCCGGTTGAGCAGTTCTTC.

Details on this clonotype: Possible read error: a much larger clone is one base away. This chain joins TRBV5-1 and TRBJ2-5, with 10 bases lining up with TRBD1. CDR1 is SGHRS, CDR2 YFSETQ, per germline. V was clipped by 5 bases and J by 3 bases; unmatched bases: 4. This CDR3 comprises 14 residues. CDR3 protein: CASRRDRGEETQYF. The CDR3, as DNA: TGCGCCAGCAGGCGGGACAGGGGAGAAGAGACCCAGTACTTC.

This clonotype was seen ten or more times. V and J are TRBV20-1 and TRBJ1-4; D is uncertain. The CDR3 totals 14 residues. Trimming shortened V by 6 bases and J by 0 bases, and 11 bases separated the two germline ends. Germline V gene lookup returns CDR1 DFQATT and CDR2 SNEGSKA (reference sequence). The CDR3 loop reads CSAHTVPTNEKLFF. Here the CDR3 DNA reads TGCAGTGCGCATACGGTACCAACTAATGAAAAACTGTTTTTT.

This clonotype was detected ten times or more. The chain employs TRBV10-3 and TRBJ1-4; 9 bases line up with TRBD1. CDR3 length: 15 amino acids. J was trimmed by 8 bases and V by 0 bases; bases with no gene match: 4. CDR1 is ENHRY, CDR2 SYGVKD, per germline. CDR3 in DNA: TGTGCCATCAGTGAGTCAGGGACAGGGTACGAAAAACTGTTTTTT. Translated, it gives CAISESGTGYEKLFF.

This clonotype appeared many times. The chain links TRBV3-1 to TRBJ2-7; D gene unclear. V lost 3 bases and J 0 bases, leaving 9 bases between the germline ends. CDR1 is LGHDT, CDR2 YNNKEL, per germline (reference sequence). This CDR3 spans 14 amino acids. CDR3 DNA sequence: TGTGCCAGCAGCCAGACCCCGCTCTCCTACGAGCAGTACTTC. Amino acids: CASSQTPLSYEQYF.

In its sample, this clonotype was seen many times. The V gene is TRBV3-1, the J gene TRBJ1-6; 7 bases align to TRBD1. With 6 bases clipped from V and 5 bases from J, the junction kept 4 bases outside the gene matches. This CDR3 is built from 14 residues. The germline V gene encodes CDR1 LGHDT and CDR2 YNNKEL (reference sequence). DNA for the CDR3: TGTGCCAGCAGTTCCGGGACAGATAATTCACCCCTCCACTTT. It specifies CASSSGTDNSPLHF. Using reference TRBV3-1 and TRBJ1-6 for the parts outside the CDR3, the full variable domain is DTAVSQTPKYLVTQMGNDKSIKCEQNLGHDTMYWYKQDSKKFLKIMFSYNNKELIINETVPNRFSPKSPDKAHLNLHINSLELGDSAVYFCASSSGTDNSPLHFGNGTRLTVT.

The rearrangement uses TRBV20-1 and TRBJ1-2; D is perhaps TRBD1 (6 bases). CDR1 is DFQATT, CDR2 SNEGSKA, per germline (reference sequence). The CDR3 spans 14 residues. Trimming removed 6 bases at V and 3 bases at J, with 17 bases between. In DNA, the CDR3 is TGCAGTGCCTGTTGTGGGGGACACGACTATGGCTACACCTTC. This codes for CSACCGGHDYGYTF.

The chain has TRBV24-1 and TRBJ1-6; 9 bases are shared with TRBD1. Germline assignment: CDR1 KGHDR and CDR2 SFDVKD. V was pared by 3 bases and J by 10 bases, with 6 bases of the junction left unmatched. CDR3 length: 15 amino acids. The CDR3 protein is CATSDTGQGGSPLHF. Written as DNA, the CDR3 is TGTGCCACCAGTGATACGGGACAGGGTGGATCACCCCTCCACTTT.

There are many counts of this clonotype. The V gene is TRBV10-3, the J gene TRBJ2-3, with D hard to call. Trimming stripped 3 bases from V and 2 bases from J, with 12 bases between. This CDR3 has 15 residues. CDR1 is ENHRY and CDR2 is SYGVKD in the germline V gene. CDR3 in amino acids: CAISDSNRLTDTQYF. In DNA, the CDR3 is TGTGCCATCAGTGATTCGAACAGACTCACAGATACGCAGTATTTT.

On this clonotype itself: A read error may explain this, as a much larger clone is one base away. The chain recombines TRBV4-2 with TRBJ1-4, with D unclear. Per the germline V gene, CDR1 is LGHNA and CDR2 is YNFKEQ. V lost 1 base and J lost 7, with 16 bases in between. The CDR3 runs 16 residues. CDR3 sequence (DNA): TGTGCCAGCAGCCAAGTCCCGCGGGGTCCGAGTGAAAAACTGTTTTTT. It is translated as CASSQVPRGPSEKLFF.

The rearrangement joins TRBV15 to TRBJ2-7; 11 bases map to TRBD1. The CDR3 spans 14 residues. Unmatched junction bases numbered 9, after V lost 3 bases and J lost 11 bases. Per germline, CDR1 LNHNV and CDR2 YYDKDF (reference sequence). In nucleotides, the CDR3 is TGTGCCACCAGCAGGGACAGGGGGCTCCCTCAAGAGTACTTC. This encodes CATSRDRGLPQEYF. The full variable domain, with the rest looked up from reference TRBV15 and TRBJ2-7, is DAMVIQNPRYQVTQFGKPVTLSCSQTLNHNVMYWYQQKSSQAPKLLFHYYDKDFNNEADTPDNFQSRRPNTSFCFLDIRSPGLGDTAMYLCATSRDRGLPQEYFGPGTRLTVT.

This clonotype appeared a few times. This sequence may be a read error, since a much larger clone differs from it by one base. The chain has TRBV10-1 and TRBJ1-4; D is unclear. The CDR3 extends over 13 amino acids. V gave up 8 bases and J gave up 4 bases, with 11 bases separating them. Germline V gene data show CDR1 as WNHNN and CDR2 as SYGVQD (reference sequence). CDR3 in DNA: TGCGCCAGCCAGATAGGAGATAATGAAAAACTGTTTTTT. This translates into CASQIGDNEKLFF.

CDR3 region: CASSPGQIYGYTF. The CDR3 nucleotides read TGTGCCAGCAGTCCTGGACAGATCTATGGCTACACCTTC. The genes are TRBV7-9 and TRBJ1-2; possibly TRBD1 for D (6 bases). Germline CDR1 is SEHNR and CDR2 is FQNEAQ (reference sequence). This CDR3 region has 13 residues. V gave up 6 bases and J gave up 4 bases, with 12 bases separating them.

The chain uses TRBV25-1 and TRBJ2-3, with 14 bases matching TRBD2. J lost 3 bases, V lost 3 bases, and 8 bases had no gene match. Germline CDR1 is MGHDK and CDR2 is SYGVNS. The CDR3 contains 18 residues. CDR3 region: CASSEHGTSGRWTDTQYF. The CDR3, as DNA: TGTGCCAGCAGTGAGCACGGGACTAGCGGGAGATGGACAGATACGCAGTATTTT.

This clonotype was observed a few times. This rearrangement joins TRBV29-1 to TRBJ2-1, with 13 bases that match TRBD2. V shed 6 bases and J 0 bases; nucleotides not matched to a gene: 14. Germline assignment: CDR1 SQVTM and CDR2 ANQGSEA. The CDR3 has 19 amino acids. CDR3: CSVRGTSGTYSSSYNEQFF. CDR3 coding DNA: TGCAGCGTAAGGGGGACTAGCGGGACGTACTCGAGCTCCTACAATGAGCAGTTCTTC.

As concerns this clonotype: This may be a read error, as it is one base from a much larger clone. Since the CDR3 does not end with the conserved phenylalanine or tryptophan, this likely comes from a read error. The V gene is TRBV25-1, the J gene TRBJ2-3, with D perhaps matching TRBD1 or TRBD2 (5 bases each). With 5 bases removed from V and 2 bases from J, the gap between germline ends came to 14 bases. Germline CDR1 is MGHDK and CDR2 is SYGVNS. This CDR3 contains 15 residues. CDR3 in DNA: TGTGCCAGCAGTCCGCTGACGGGGCCCACAGATACGCAGTATCTT. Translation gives CASSPLTGPTDTQYL.

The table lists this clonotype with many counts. CDR3: CASSHRLTSGNTIYF. The CDR3 coding sequence is TGCGCCAGCAGCCACAGGCTTACCTCTGGAAACACCATATATTTT. This chain uses TRBV4-1 with TRBJ1-3; D is unclear. The germline gives CDR1 MGHRA, CDR2 YSYEKL. V was trimmed by 3 bases and J by 0 bases, leaving 9 bases between them. The CDR3 covers 15 residues.

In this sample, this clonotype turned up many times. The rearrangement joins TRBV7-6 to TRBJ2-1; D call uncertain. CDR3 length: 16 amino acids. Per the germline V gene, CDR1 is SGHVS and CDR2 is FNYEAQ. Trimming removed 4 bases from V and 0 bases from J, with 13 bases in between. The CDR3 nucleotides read TGTGCCAGCAGCTCAGTGGGCGGCAGCTCCTACAATGAGCAGTTCTTC. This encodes CASSSVGGSSYNEQFF.

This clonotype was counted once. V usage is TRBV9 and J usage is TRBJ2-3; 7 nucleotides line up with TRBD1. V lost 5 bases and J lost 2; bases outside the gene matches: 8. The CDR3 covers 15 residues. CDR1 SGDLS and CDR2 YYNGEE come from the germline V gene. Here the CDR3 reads CASRPTGFFTDTQYF. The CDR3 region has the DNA TGTGCCAGCAGGCCGACAGGGTTCTTCACAGATACGCAGTATTTT.

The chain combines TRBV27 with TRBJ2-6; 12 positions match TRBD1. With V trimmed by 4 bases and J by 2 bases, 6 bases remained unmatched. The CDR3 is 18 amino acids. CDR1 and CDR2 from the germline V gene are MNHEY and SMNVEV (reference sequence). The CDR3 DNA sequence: TGTGCCAGCAGTTCTGGGACAGGGGGCTTTACTGGGGCCAACGTCCTGACTTTC. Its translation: CASSSGTGGFTGANVLTF.